The source of this T cell receptor (beta chain) is a study of blood T cell repertoires in COVID-19. Across the whole study: Samples representing acute and convalescent COVID-19 were sourced from the United States, Italy and Spain. The analysed material was cDNA or gDNA that came from T cells, B-cell-depleted T cells, or PBMCs.

Study processing details: Reference gene primer amplification gave nucleated cell count estimates. Profiling relied on immunoSEQ multiplex PCR, and the TCRdb table lists in-frame clones only, not all of them. D and trimming come from the DNA, and the V and J calls and clone size come from that table. Of around 110,000 clones listed, about 80% are singletons. The sample consisted of peripheral blood. This TCR was sampled from a man aged 65 to 85 with active or convalescent COVID-19.

The CDR3 nucleotides read TGTGCCTGGAGTGCGGATGGGACAGGGGGCGAGCAGTACTTC. As protein: CAWSADGTGGEQYF. V usage is TRBV30 and J usage is TRBJ2-7, with 11 nucleotides matching TRBD1. After removal of 1 base from V and 6 bases from J, the junction contained 5 bases not matched to a gene. The germline V gene encodes CDR1 GTSNPN and CDR2 SVGIG (reference sequence). This CDR3 has 14 amino acids.